This passage covers 27 T cell receptor beta chains from one sample sequenced in a study of identical twins. TCRdb reanalysed the 5' RACE reads using MiXCR and keeps one entry per CDR3 protein. The repertoire consists of hundreds of thousands of distinct CDR3 sequences, with 7.1% occurring once and the leading ten covering roughly 1.6%. The same sample was also studied in work on yellow fever vaccine responses in identical twins.

The specimen was PBMCs. The receptors shown here come from a woman under 30 in good health.

The sample holds many counts of this clonotype. The V and J genes are TRBV24-1 and TRBJ2-7, with D tentatively TRBD1 (6 bases). Germline CDR1 and CDR2: KGHDR and SFDVKD. CDR3 size: 16 residues. With 4 bases removed from V and 2 bases from J, the gap between germline ends came to 17 bases. CDR3 DNA: TGTGCCACCAGTGACACCGGTTCAGAGGGGGCCTACGAGCAGTACTTC. Translating gives CATSDTGSEGAYEQYF.

This clonotype was picked up a small number of times. V and J are TRBV10-3 and TRBJ2-7; the D is unclear. Trimming pared 0 bases from V and 4 bases from J, leaving 4 bases between. The CDR3 extends over 12 amino acids. Germline CDR1 reads ENHRY; CDR2 reads SYGVKD. CDR3 sequence: CAISESSYEQYF. In DNA, the CDR3 is TGTGCCATCAGTGAGTCGTCGTACGAGCAGTACTTC.

This clonotype was observed at least ten times. V gene TRBV10-3 combines with J gene TRBJ1-1; maybe TRBD1 (5 bases). The CDR3 is 15 amino acids. Germline V gene sequence: CDR1 ENHRY, CDR2 SYGVKD. Trimming stripped 3 bases from V and 0 bases from J, with 11 bases between. DNA for the CDR3: TGTGCCATCAGTGATGAGGCCAGGGTGAACACTGAAGCTTTCTTT. Its translation: CAISDEARVNTEAFF.

In its sample, this clonotype was seen many times. The rearrangement uses TRBV25-1 and TRBJ2-2; D not resolved. This CDR3 spans 13 amino acids. V was shortened by 4 bases and J by 1 base, with 4 bases between the two germline ends. Germline V gene sequence: CDR1 MGHDK, CDR2 SYGVNS. This CDR3 reads CASSVENTGELFF. Here the CDR3 DNA reads TGTGCCAGCAGTGTGGAGAACACCGGGGAGCTGTTTTTT.

The chain combines TRBV9 with TRBJ2-1; 7 positions agree with TRBD1. CDR1 is SGDLS and CDR2 is YYNGEE in the germline V gene. CDR3 length: 15 residues. Trimming took 1 base from V and 10 from J; bases not matched to a gene: 11. The CDR3 here is CASSVLSGQVYEQFF. The CDR3 nucleotides read TGTGCCAGCAGCGTACTCTCAGGACAGGTATACGAGCAGTTCTTC.

This clonotype was observed a few times. V and J are TRBV10-3 and TRBJ2-2; D is undetermined. The CDR3 length is 14 residues. The V gene lost 3 bases and the J gene lost 6 bases, with 11 bases spanning the gap. Germline CDR1 ENHRY, CDR2 SYGVKD. The CDR3 region has the DNA TGTGCCATCAGTGATTCTCAGCTCTCCGGGGAGCTGTTTTTT. It yields the protein CAISDSQLSGELFF.

The rearrangement links TRBV3-1 to TRBJ2-6, with D perhaps TRBD1 (6 bases). Per germline, CDR1 LGHDT and CDR2 YNNKEL (reference sequence). The CDR3 covers 17 residues. The CDR3 region has the DNA TGTACCTTCAGTTTAGGGCCAGGGGAGCCTGGGGCCAACGTCCTGACTTTC. It specifies CTFSLGPGEPGANVLTF.

This chain uses TRBV28 with TRBJ2-2; D uncertain. The V gene lost 5 bases and the J gene lost 2 bases, with 6 bases spanning the gap. The germline CDR1 and CDR2 sequences are MDHEN and SYDVKM. This CDR3 has 13 residues. The CDR3 DNA follows: TGTGCCAGCAGTGGCCACAACACCGGGGAGCTGTTTTTT. This gives the protein CASSGHNTGELFF.

This clonotype was found many times. The chain carries TRBV7-9 and TRBJ2-7, with TRBD1 matching over 7 bases. CDR3 length equals 12 residues. J was trimmed by 13 bases and V by 4 bases; bases with no gene match: 10. Germline lookup yields CDR1 SEHNR and CDR2 FQNEAQ (reference sequence). Here the CDR3 DNA reads TGTGCCAGCAGCTCCGGGCGTTGGGACAGTTACTTC. Its protein product is CASSSGRWDSYF.

J is TRBJ2-5 and V is TRBV12-3 or TRBV12-4, with 13 bases lining up with TRBD2. This CDR3 has 18 amino acids. With 11 bases clipped from V and 0 bases from J, the junction kept 15 bases outside the gene matches. CDR3 sequence: CAFSSGLAGVLYQETQYF. As DNA, the CDR3 is TGTGCCTTCAGTTCCGGACTAGCGGGAGTTTTGTACCAAGAGACCCAGTACTTC.

This clonotype has just a few counts. The chain combines TRBV29-1 with TRBJ2-3, with 10 nucleotides matching TRBD2. The CDR3 extends over 16 amino acids. Germline assignment: CDR1 SQVTM and CDR2 ANQGSEA. Germline trimming cut 5 bases from V and 1 base from J; bases unmatched to any gene: 9. The DNA of the CDR3 is TGCAGCGTTCGTTCTCTAGCGGGGGAAGGCACAGATACGCAGTATTTT. This sequence encodes CSVRSLAGEGTDTQYF.

The sample holds many counts of this clonotype. V is TRBV3-1 and J is TRBJ2-3, with no clear D. Trimming removed 4 bases at V and 6 bases at J, with 11 bases between. Germline assignment: CDR1 LGHDT and CDR2 YNNKEL (reference sequence). The CDR3 spans 13 residues. In nucleotides, the CDR3 is TGTGCCAGCAGCCGAACCGGTGGTGATACGCAGTATTTT. It specifies CASSRTGGDTQYF.

The chain links TRBV12-5 to TRBJ2-1, with D unclear. The germline V gene encodes CDR1 LGHNT and CDR2 FRNRAP. V dropped 5 bases and J dropped 15 bases, with 14 bases sitting between them. The length of the CDR3 is 11 residues. The CDR3 here is CASGTHSVRFF. CDR3 nucleotides: TGTGCTAGTGGTACTCATTCGGTGCGGTTCTTC.

This chain uses TRBV5-5 with TRBJ2-1; D is possibly TRBD1 (6 bases). Germline loops: CDR1 SGHKS, CDR2 YYEKEE (reference sequence). The ends were cut back, 4 bases at V and 3 bases at J, with 14 bases in the middle. The CDR3 spans 15 residues. DNA for the CDR3: TGTGCCAGCAGCCTCGGACAGCTCTGCTACAATGAGCAGTTCTTC. Protein sequence: CASSLGQLCYNEQFF.

There are a few counts of this clonotype. The chain joins TRBV7-3 to TRBJ2-7; 9 bases agree with TRBD2. In germline, CDR1 is SGHTA, CDR2 FQGTGA. CDR3 size: 14 residues. V lost 3 bases to trimming and J lost 5 bases; unmatched junction nucleotides: 5. The CDR3 region has the DNA TGTGCCAGCAGCTTGCTAGCGGGATCCCACGAGCAGTACTTC. Its translation: CASSLLAGSHEQYF. The whole variable domain, filled in from reference TRBV7-3 and TRBJ2-7, reads GAGVSQTPSNKVTEKGKYVELRCDPISGHTALYWYRQSLGQGPEFLIYFQGTGAADDSGLPNDRFFAVRPEGSVSTLKIQRTERGDSAVYLCASSLLAGSHEQYFGPGTRLTVT.

This clonotype was counted a few times. This chain links TRBV28 with TRBJ2-7; 8 positions match TRBD2. The germline V gene has CDR1 MDHEN and CDR2 SYDVKM. The CDR3 runs to 16 residues. After removal of 4 bases from V and 0 bases from J, the junction contained 8 bases not matched to a gene. The CDR3 region is CASSSPGTRGSYEQYF. The CDR3 DNA sequence: TGTGCCAGCAGTTCCCCGGGGACTAGAGGCTCCTACGAGCAGTACTTC.

This clonotype was seen repeatedly, ten times or more. The V call is TRBV14, the J call TRBJ2-1; 11 bases agree with TRBD2. The CDR3 length is 13 residues. Germline V gene lookup returns CDR1 SGHDN and CDR2 FVKESK. V was pared by 1 base and J by 10 bases, with 0 bases of the junction left unmatched. CDR3 coding DNA: TGTGCCAGCAGCCAAGTAGCGGGAGGGGAGCAGTTCTTC. This sequence encodes CASSQVAGGEQFF.

This clonotype was counted many times. This chain uses TRBV24-1 with TRBJ1-1, with D hard to call. Germline CDR1 is KGHDR and CDR2 is SFDVKD. The ends were cut back, 3 bases at V and 7 bases at J, with 8 bases in the middle. The CDR3 is 12 amino acids. The CDR3 loop is CATSDRRDEAFF. The CDR3 coding sequence is TGTGCCACCAGTGATCGGCGGGATGAAGCTTTCTTT.

This clonotype was seen at least ten times. This chain connects TRBV20-1 to TRBJ1-5, with 8 positions matching TRBD1. Germline trimming cut 4 bases from V and 6 bases from J; bases unmatched to any gene: 8. The CDR3 has 14 residues. Germline V gene sequence: CDR1 DFQATT, CDR2 SNEGSKA (reference sequence). In nucleotides, the CDR3 is TGCAGTGCTAACCCTGGACAGGGAAGTCAGCCCCAGCATTTT. Translated, it gives CSANPGQGSQPQHF.

This clonotype came up a few times. The genes are TRBV29-1 and TRBJ2-5; the D is unclear. Trimming removed 0 bases at V and 0 bases at J, with 5 bases between. Looked up from germline, CDR1 is SQVTM and CDR2 is ANQGSEA. The CDR3 is 13 amino acids. In DNA, the CDR3 is TGCAGCGTTGAAGACAGGAACCAAGAGACCCAGTACTTC. Protein sequence: CSVEDRNQETQYF. Variable domain in full (rest from reference TRBV29-1 and TRBJ2-5): SAVISQKPSRDICQRGTSLTIQCQVDSQVTMMFWYRQQPGQSLTLIATANQGSEATYESGFVIDKFPISRPNLTFSTLTVSNMSPEDSSIYLCSVEDRNQETQYFGPGTRLLVL.

Only a few counts were recorded for this clonotype. This sequence joins TRBV11-2 and TRBJ1-2; 8 bases align to TRBD1. There are 13 residues in the CDR3. Trimming took 1 base from V and 7 from J; bases not matched to a gene: 2. Per the germline V gene, CDR1 is SGHAT and CDR2 is FQNNGV. CDR3 DNA: TGTGCCAGCAGCTTAGCAGGGGGCGTTGGCTACACCTTC. Translation gives CASSLAGGVGYTF.

Only a few counts were recorded for this clonotype. J is TRBJ2-6 and V is TRBV24-1; D is unclear. The germline V gene has CDR1 KGHDR and CDR2 SFDVKD. CDR3 length: 15 amino acids. The V and J ends lost 4 bases and 0 bases respectively, with 6 bases between them. The chain's CDR3 is CATSESGSGANVLTF. DNA of the CDR3: TGTGCCACCAGTGAATCAGGCTCTGGGGCCAACGTCCTGACTTTC.

This clonotype was counted at least ten times. The chain uses TRBV7-3 and TRBJ1-1; the match to TRBD1 covers 8 bases. Losses at the gene ends were 8 bases for V and 2 bases for J; bases not matched to a gene: 4. This CDR3 has 13 amino acids. CDR1 and CDR2 (germline): SGHTA, FQGTGA. CDR3 nucleotide sequence: TGTGCCAGCGGGACAGGCCAAAACACTGAAGCTTTCTTT. Encoded protein: CASGTGQNTEAFF.

The chain recombines TRBV24-1 with TRBJ1-4; a possible D gene is TRBD1 (6 bases). Germline V CDR1 and CDR2: KGHDR, SFDVKD. Trimming stripped 4 bases from V and 8 bases from J, with 16 bases between. This CDR3 is 15 amino acids long. Written as DNA, the CDR3 is TGTGCCACCAGTGACCCGACGCCGGGGGGCGAAAAACTGTTTTTT. Residues: CATSDPTPGGEKLFF.

The rearrangement joins TRBV29-1 to TRBJ2-3; D remains unclear. Germline V CDR1 and CDR2: SQVTM, ANQGSEA. The CDR3 spans 14 residues. V dropped 0 bases and J dropped 6 bases, with 13 bases sitting between them. The chain's CDR3 is CSVEEVNGWDTQYF. CDR3 nucleotide sequence: TGCAGCGTTGAAGAGGTAAATGGCTGGGATACGCAGTATTTT.

This clonotype was observed at least ten times. The V call is TRBV15, the J call TRBJ1-5; D is ambiguous. The CDR3 is 15 residues long. V gave up 0 bases and J gave up 1 base, with 7 bases separating them. Germline lookup yields CDR1 LNHNV and CDR2 YYDKDF (reference sequence). The CDR3 DNA follows: TGTGCCACCAGCAGAGAAAGGCTCAGCAATCAGCCCCAGCATTTT. Encoded protein: CATSRERLSNQPQHF.

This clonotype was counted a few times. The chain links TRBV7-9 to TRBJ2-2, with no clear D. Germline V gene sequence: CDR1 SEHNR, CDR2 FQNEAQ (reference sequence). The length of the CDR3 is 16 residues. With 2 bases removed from V and 3 bases from J, the gap between germline ends came to 13 bases. CDR3 amino acids: CASSLLATADTGELFF. CDR3 nucleotides: TGTGCCAGCAGCTTACTCGCGACGGCGGACACCGGGGAGCTGTTTTTT.